This TCR beta chain is from a study of CD8+ T cells in alopecia areata. About the research overall: Grafted skin came from C3H/HeJ donors with spontaneous alopecia (about 6-13 months old) and was placed on approximately 6-10-week-old female C3H/HeJ mice.

Note on this clone: Gene and germline names: mouse. The DNA ends 4 residues before the CDR3 does, and the rest of the CDR3 is filled in from the germline J gene.

It was cDNA, reverse transcribed from extracted RNA, that served as the sequencing template. Some clones are missing from TCRdb's copy, which holds only in-frame ones; the method was immunoSEQ multiplex PCR. Singletons are absent from the sample, which has around 300,000 clones. The CDR3 spans 12 residues. The germline V gene encodes CDR1 FNHDT and CDR2 SITEND (reference sequence). Trimming took 7 bases from V and 4 from J, leaving 9 bases between them. The sorting of pooled cutaneous lymph node cells relied on CD4, CD8alpha, NKG2D, NKG2ACE and other markers. The chain has TRBV19 and TRBJ2-1, with no clear D. This clonotype was obtained from a C3H/HeJ mouse with alopecia areata. This strain's MHC haplotype is H2-k. What was sequenced was CD4+ T cells sorted from a lymph node. The CDR3 spells CASSEGYAEQFF. The sequenced part of the CDR3 DNA is TGTGCCAGCTCGGAGGGTTATGCT.